The T cell receptor (beta chain) under discussion was sequenced for a study of blood T cell repertoires in COVID-19. Study context: Acute and convalescent COVID-19 samples came from the United States, Italy and Spain.

The germline V gene has CDR1 LNHDA and CDR2 SQIVND (reference sequence). V lost 3 bases and J 6 bases, leaving 17 bases between the germline ends. The CDR3 consists of 15 residues. Participant age was roughly 18 to 100 years, and participants resided in 20 to 30 US areas. Before being deemed recovered, Cohort 3 donors had two negative PCRs, clearance, or symptom resolution. Clones were sequenced by immunoSEQ multiplex PCR, and TCRdb holds only the in-frame ones, with some missing. In the table there are 230,000 or so clones, roughly 90% of which are singletons. V and J are TRBV19 and TRBJ1-1; maybe TRBD1 (6 bases). Material: PBMCs or T cells enriched from blood (not recorded which). The receptor's source is a woman in her thirties who had recovered from COVID-19. The DNA for the CDR3 is TGTGCCAGTAGTATGCAAGCCGGGACACTGGCTGAAGCTTTCTTT. Translating it yields CASSMQAGTLAEAFF.